This T cell receptor beta chain emerged from a study of post-analysis software for immune sequencing data. Study at large: Several disease courses (relapsing-remitting, secondary progressive and progressive-relapsing) of multiple sclerosis were included. Broader study findings: Elevated frequency relative to controls characterized four or five TRBV segments in patients, TRBV5-6, TRBV5-1 and TRBV20-1 among them. Significantly lower normalized Chao1 diversity was found in patients with multiple sclerosis relative to controls.

This CDR3 has 13 amino acids. CDR1 and CDR2 from the germline V gene are KGHDR and SFDVKD. V dropped 6 bases and J dropped 1 base, with 7 bases sitting between them. In regard to this clonotype: Its antigen is currently unknown.

Researchers reported that TCR beta cDNA libraries carried unique molecular identifiers. Starting from roughly 1.1 to 9.2 million T cells, the study yielded approximately 500,000 cDNA molecules. TCRdb processed the PCR reads anew with MiXCR; each CDR3 protein has one entry. This table holds some 700,000 distinct CDR3 sequences, 59% found once. The chain carries TRBV24-1 and TRBJ2-3; D remains unclear. This receptor was obtained from a girl aged 2-10 years with multiple sclerosis. The sequencing sample was made of blood. CDR3 sequence: CATSLRRTDTQYF. In DNA, the CDR3 is TGTGCCACCAGTCTAAGGCGCACAGATACGCAGTATTTT.